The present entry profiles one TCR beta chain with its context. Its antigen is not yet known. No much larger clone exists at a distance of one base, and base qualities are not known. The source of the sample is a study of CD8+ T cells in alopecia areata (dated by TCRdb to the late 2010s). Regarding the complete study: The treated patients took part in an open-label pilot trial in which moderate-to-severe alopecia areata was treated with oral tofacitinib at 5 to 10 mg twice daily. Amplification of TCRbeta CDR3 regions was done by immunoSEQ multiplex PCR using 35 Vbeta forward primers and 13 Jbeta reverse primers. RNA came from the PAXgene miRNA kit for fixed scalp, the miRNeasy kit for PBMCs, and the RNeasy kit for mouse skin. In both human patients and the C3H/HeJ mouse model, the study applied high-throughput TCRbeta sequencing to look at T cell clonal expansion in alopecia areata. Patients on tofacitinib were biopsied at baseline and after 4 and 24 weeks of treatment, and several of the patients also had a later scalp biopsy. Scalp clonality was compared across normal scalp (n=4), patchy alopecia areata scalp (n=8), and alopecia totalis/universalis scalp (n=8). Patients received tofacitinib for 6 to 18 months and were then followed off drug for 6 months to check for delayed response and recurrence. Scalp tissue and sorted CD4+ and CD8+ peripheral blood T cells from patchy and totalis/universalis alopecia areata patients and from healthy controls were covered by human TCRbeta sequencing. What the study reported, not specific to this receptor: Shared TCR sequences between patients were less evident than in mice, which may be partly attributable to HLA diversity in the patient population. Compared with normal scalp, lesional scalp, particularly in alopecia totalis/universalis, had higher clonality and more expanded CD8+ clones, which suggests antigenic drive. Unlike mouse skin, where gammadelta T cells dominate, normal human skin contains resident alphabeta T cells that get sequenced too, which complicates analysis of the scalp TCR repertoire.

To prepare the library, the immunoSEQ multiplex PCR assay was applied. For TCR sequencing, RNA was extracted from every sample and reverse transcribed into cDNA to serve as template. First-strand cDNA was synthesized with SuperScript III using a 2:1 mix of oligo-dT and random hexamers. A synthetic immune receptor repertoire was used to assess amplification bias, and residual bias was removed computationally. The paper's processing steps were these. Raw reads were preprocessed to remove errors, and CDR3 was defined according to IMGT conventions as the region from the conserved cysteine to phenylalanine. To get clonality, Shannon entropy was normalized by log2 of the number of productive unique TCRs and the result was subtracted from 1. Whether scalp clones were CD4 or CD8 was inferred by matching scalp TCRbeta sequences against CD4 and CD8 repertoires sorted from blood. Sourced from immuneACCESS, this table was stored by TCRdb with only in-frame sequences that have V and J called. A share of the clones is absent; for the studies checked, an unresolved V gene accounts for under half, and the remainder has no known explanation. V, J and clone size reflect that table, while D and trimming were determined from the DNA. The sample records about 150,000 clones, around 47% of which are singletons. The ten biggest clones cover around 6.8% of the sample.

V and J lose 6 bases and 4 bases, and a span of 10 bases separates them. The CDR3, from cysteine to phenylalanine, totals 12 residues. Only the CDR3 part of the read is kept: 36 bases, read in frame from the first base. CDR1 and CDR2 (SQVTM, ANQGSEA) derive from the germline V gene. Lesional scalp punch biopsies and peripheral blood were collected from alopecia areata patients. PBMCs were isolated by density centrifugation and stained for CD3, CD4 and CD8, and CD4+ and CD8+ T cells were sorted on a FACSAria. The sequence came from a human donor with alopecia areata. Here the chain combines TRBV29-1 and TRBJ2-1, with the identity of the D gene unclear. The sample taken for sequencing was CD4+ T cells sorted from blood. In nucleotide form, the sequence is TGCAGCGTCGGTGATGCTTACAATGAGCAGTTCTTC. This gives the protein CSVGDAYNEQFF.